The T cell receptor (beta chain) described here comes from a study of cytomegalovirus exposure and HLA in healthy donors (dated by TCRdb to 2015 to 2018). Notes on the research overall: According to an earlier analysis of around 600 of the donors, roughly 180 million T cells yielded 90 million to 130 million unique TCR beta sequences and 276 Gb of sequence data. Both class I and class II loci were covered by HLA typing, at four-digit resolution. In addition to the first cohort of 666 subjects, a separate validation cohort of 100 to 150 different subjects was used. A later analysis re-examined previously published TCR beta repertoires from about 700 donors and added high-resolution HLA genotyping to investigate patterns of TCR occurrence. Alongside the repertoire data, information on donor age, sex, ethnicity and CMV serostatus was compiled. The study was designed to test whether signatures of past pathogen exposure could be identified by cataloging public T cell receptors. The genetic ancestry cluster associated with self-reported Caucasian donors included over 65% of the roughly 380 genotyped donors. Genome-wide SNP genotypes for about three fifths of the 666 donors were used in a later genetic analysis, which treated that subset as a discovery cohort. Every repertoire in the discovery cohort had been generated on one and the same sequencing platform. The number of typed donors differed by locus: about 620-630 for A, B, C, DRB1 and DQB1; 500 to 550 for DQA1; some 590 for DPA1; and 450 to 480 for DPB1. Among a few hundred genotyped donors of the cohort, an average of approximately 250,000 unique TCR beta nucleotide sequences were sequenced per donor, roughly 20% of them non-productive. The T cell repertoires of several hundred subjects were profiled by immunosequencing and related to cytomegalovirus serostatus. About five DR-DQ haplotypes were treated as single units for association and clustering because of strong linkage in the cohort. Rather than using new phenotypic data, the later analysis identified candidate immune exposures from TCR beta sequences and from how often those sequences occurred across donors. High-throughput TCR immunosequencing, statistical association of individual TCRs with disease status, and machine learning were combined to predict cytomegalovirus infection status. In an earlier analysis of over 550 of the donors, high-throughput TCR beta sequencing was used to judge whether each TCR beta V gene segment behaved as functional or pseudogenic. An early release covering some 640 HLA-typed donors comprised approximately 290 gigabases of sequencing data and tens of millions of unique TCR sequences. Study-level results and caveats: Compared with the approximately 720-donor mean, donors in an Asian-associated ancestry cluster had fewer N-insertions in productive TCRs, according to a later genetic analysis. Because counts were too low, about 18 rarely observed V segments, including chromosome 9 orphons, were excluded from the earlier analysis of some 590 of the donors. It was suggested by the authors that the approach could potentially be generalized to other disease states and immunological phenotypes. Most TCR sequences were observed very rarely across donors, whereas some public TCRs were present in many individuals. Because the 87-base-pair reads could not distinguish some IMGT-functional V segments, including TRBV6-2 and TRBV6-3, those segments were excluded. Because HLA typing was missing for some donors at each locus, association tests included only the typed subset. In vitro tests confirmed that a few of the cytomegalovirus-associated TCR beta chains recognize cytomegalovirus antigens. A group of highly shared sequence variants was considered likely to be a technical artifact of the sequencing pipeline. The classifier was reported to diagnose cytomegalovirus status with high specificity and sensitivity in both the original and validation cohorts. In a later analysis, the rate of TCR association differed among HLA loci, with DRB1 alleles having the most associated TCRs and HLA-C alleles having the fewest. The only immune exposure information available for the cohort was CMV serostatus. Assigning TCR associations to individual alleles was difficult when HLA alleles, especially DR and DQ, strongly co-occurred. Several of the top co-occurrence clusters appeared to be linked to parvovirus B19, influenza, CMV and Epstein-Barr virus, according to a later analysis. This cohort had only TCR beta chains sequenced, and the lack of alpha or paired-chain data limited which features could be detected. Compared with equally common non-associated chains, HLA-associated TCR beta chains in a later analysis were more clonally expanded and had lower generation probabilities. A total of 150 to 200 TCR beta chains were listed by the study as associated with cytomegalovirus. Linkage disequilibrium might explain the correlated functional status among segregating V segments, but an unknown experimental factor could not be excluded. Sequencing depth was assumed to be roughly uniform across donors in the presence/absence analyses, though that assumption may not hold. In a later analysis, most CMV-associated TCR beta chains were found to appear HLA-restricted, with HLA associations seemingly driven largely by CMV exposure. In an earlier analysis of around 500 of the donors, most TCR beta V segments appeared in productive rearrangements about 90% or about 30% of the time, broadly matching IMGT annotations. Specific HLA alleles were associated with 15,000 to 20,000 TCR beta sequences at a false discovery rate of 0.05 in a later analysis. In a later genetic analysis, a missense DCLRE1C variant was associated with V-gene and J-gene trimming of TCR beta chains, and the association was replicated in an independent cohort. A further reported finding was that TCR beta sequences accurately predicted the HLA-A and HLA-B alleles for most subjects in the first cohort.

The CDR3 runs 18 amino acids, cysteine and phenylalanine included. Only the CDR3 part of the read is kept: 54 bases, read in frame from the first base. Via the germline V gene (reference sequence), CDR1 is MNHEY and CDR2 SMNVEV. V trim: 4 bases; J trim: 5 bases; unmatched bases: 19. Regarding this clone: The clone's antigen remains unknown. No much larger clone is present one base from it, and per-base qualities are unavailable.

The cohort comprised fewer than 750 healthy bone marrow donors. At the time of sampling, all cohort members were nominally healthy, though unrecorded immune exposures were likely present. The donor tested CMV seronegative and was one of the 352 seronegative cohort members. Each donor provided a peripheral blood sample, and peripheral blood mononuclear cells were used for TCR beta sequencing. Genomic DNA extraction from the blood cell samples was performed with the Qiagen DNeasy Blood Extraction Kit. Libraries came from the immunoSEQ multiplex PCR assay. For the multiplex PCR, a mixture combining 60 forward primers for TCR Vbeta segments and 13 reverse primers for TCR Jbeta segments was used. Amplification of the CDR3 region of rearranged TCR beta genes was performed with a multiplex PCR assay on genomic DNA. The Illumina HiSeq System was used to sequence the amplified TCR beta libraries as 87-base-pair reads. In the paper's pipeline: Across the 500 to 750 repertoires, a later analysis counted tens of millions of unique TCR beta chains, around 11 million of which were shared by at least two donors. Raw reads were error-corrected and collapsed into unique sequences by a nearest-neighbor algorithm in which closely related sequences were merged to remove PCR and sequencing errors. CDR3 sequences were aligned to IMGT reference sequences to assign V, D and J gene segments. Each retained sequence needed at least a six-nucleotide match to both a V gene segment and a J gene segment. A rearrangement counted as productive if the CDR3 had no stop codons and remained in frame with V and J, and every other rearrangement counted as non-productive. Following IMGT convention, CDR3 was defined as the stretch from the second conserved V-encoded cysteine to the conserved J-encoded phenylalanine. The earlier analysis of fewer than 750 of the donors excluded sequences that lacked an unambiguous match to a single V gene segment. An earlier analysis of 587 of the donors classified V segments as functional when productive rearrangements were above 56.7% and as segregating when the standard deviation between donors was above 5%. A statistical classification framework was built to diagnose cytomegalovirus status from the catalog of TCR beta chain sequences. In a later analysis, TCR nucleotide sequences were compared against IMGT/GENE-DB human TR gene sequences so that V and J genes could be assigned. The TCRdist pipeline was used in a later analysis to assign CDR3 sequences and most-parsimonious VDJ recombination scenarios. In a later analysis, each TCR beta chain was defined by its CDR3 amino acid sequence together with its V-gene family, and reads lacking a unique V-gene family were excluded. A later analysis removed several hundred highly shared, low-generation-probability nucleotide sequences to deal with suspected cross-contamination and a sequencing artifact. In a later analysis, a clonal expansion index for each public chain was calculated from normalized within-repertoire ranks of inferred template counts. Generation probabilities in a later analysis came from a VDJ recombination model fitted to out-of-frame rearrangements, and those results were checked against IGoR. In a later analysis, hypergeometric tests were used to score TCR-TCR, TCR-HLA and TCR-CMV co-occurrence, with a repertoire-size bias correction applied to TCR pairs. A later analysis estimated false discovery rates by permuting HLA or CMV assignments 20 times. In a later analysis, co-occurring TCRs were grouped with DBSCAN, and TCRdist sequence similarity was added when clustering was performed within HLA-allele-positive subsets. Repertoires with fewer than 30,000 or more than 120,000 public chains, plus five repertoires with anomalous nucleotide sharing, were excluded from co-occurrence clustering. Sourced from immuneACCESS, this table was stored by TCRdb with only in-frame sequences that have V and J called. A share of the clones is absent; for the studies checked, an unresolved V gene accounts for under half, and the remainder has no known explanation. The DNA gave D and trimming, while V, J and clone size come from that table. The sample table contains about 94,000 clones; only one count was recorded for 76% of them. The ten largest make up about 1.4% of the sample.

The sequence was obtained from a male donor in good health and CMV-seronegative. This sequence uses TRBV27 and TRBJ2-7; 8 central nucleotides agree with TRBD1. Sample: PBMCs. The CDR3 sequence is CASSSLPGRQGSMHEQYF. The base sequence is TGTGCCAGCAGTTCACTCCCGGGGAGACAGGGGTCCATGCACGAGCAGTACTTC.